This T cell receptor beta chain was sequenced in a study of lymphopenia after photon versus proton radiotherapy. Study-wide results and caveats: After lymphocyte nadir, photon-treated repertoires showed oligoclonal expansion, especially CD8+ Temra. Under photons, naive T cells and diversity fell while effector/memory populations rose. In patients who died, overall survival fell as post-nadir TCR diversity dropped more.

TCRdb keeps only in-frame clones here, not all; method: immunoSEQ multiplex PCR. This table holds 14,000 or so clones, over 65% found once. As concerns this clone: No antigen is known for it.

The CDR3 covers 13 residues. Germline V gene lookup returns CDR1 LNHDA and CDR2 SQIVND (reference sequence). Trimming removed 0 bases at V and 7 bases at J, with 9 bases between. The J gene is TRBJ1-1, the V gene TRBV19; D gene unclear. The starting material was peripheral blood, obtained from a patient treated with photon-based radiotherapy. This TCR came from a man between 45 and 60 years old with gastric cancer. CDR3 nucleotides: TGTGCCAGTAGTATAGATCTGAGCATTGAAGCTTTCTTT. Translating it yields CASSIDLSIEAFF.